The 15 T cell receptor beta chains reported below all come from one sample, sequenced in a study of response to subunit inactivated influenza vaccine. TCRdb redid the calling of the RT-PCR reads with MiXCR, one entry per CDR3 protein. The sample has approximately 520,000 distinct CDR3 sequences, roughly 27% seen once. This sample comprised CD4+ T cells sorted from PBMCs, obtained more than 4 days after vaccination. The receptors shown here come from a man aged 50 or older who received an inactivated influenza vaccine.

This clonotype was detected once. The chain has TRBV7-6 and TRBJ2-3, with TRBD2 matching 7 bases. The CDR3 extends over 16 amino acids. The junction had 12 bases not matched to a gene; V was cut back by 9 bases and J by 0 bases. Germline V gives CDR1 SGHVS, CDR2 FNYEAQ. The CDR3 DNA reads TGTGCCAGAAGCAACCAGCGGGGTCTTAGCACAGATACGCAGTATTTT. Its protein is CARSNQRGLSTDTQYF.

The gene calls are TRBV6-1 and TRBJ1-3; D possibly corresponds to TRBD1 (6 bases). Per the germline V gene, CDR1 is MNHNS and CDR2 is SASEGT. CDR3 length equals 14 residues. V dropped 8 bases and J dropped 3 bases, with 14 bases sitting between them. In DNA, the CDR3 is TGTGCCAGCGGGGAGACAGGAGGTGGAAACACCATATATTTT. Translated: CASGETGGGNTIYF.

V and J are TRBV7-2 and TRBJ2-7; D could derive from TRBD1 or TRBD2 (5 bases each). The germline V gene has CDR1 SGHTA and CDR2 FQGNSA. Trimming left V 6 bases short and J 4 bases short, with 13 bases between. The CDR3 extends over 13 amino acids. Written as DNA, the CDR3 is TGTGCCAGCAGTATAGTCGGGGCGTACGAGCAGTACTTC. Its translation: CASSIVGAYEQYF.

This chain connects TRBV5-5 to TRBJ1-1, with a tentative D call TRBD1 (5 bases). Germline assignment: CDR1 SGHKS and CDR2 YYEKEE (reference sequence). The CDR3 is 13 amino acids. V lost 1 base and J lost 5, with 9 bases in between. The CDR3 spells CASSLWGGTEAFF. CDR3 sequence (DNA): TGTGCCAGCAGCTTGTGGGGGGGGACTGAAGCTTTCTTT. Filled out from reference TRBV5-5 and TRBJ1-1, the complete variable domain reads DAGVTQSPTHLIKTRGQQVTLRCSPISGHKSVSWYQQVLGQGPQFIFQYYEKEERGRGNFPDRFSARQFPNYSSELNVNALLLGDSALYLCASSLWGGTEAFFGQGTRLTVV.

Only a few counts were recorded for this clonotype. The chain recombines TRBV5-1 with TRBJ2-7; D is tentatively TRBD1 or TRBD2 (5 bases each). This CDR3 spans 13 amino acids. Germline V gives CDR1 SGHRS, CDR2 YFSETQ. V was cut by 4 bases and J by 7 bases, with 15 bases left in between. The CDR3 DNA reads TGCGCCAGCAGCACAGGCGGGCTCGGAGAGCAGTACTTC. The encoded protein is CASSTGGLGEQYF.

V usage is TRBV20-1 and J usage is TRBJ1-5; 7 nucleotides agree with TRBD1. Germline V CDR1 and CDR2: DFQATT, SNEGSKA (reference sequence). The length of the CDR3 is 15 residues. With 2 bases clipped from V and 12 bases from J, the junction kept 16 bases outside the gene matches. CDR3 in DNA: TGCAGTGCTAGATCCGGCAGGGGGGCAGGCGAACACCAGCATTTT. This gives the protein CSARSGRGAGEHQHF.

This clonotype was counted a few times. The rearrangement uses TRBV28 and TRBJ1-2; the match to TRBD1 covers 9 bases. J lost 2 bases, V lost 6 bases, and 4 bases had no gene match. Germline V gives CDR1 MDHEN, CDR2 SYDVKM. The CDR3 is made up of 14 amino acids. The CDR3 region is CASRGTGPNYGYTF. The CDR3 nucleotides read TGTGCCAGCAGGGGGACAGGGCCGAACTATGGCTACACCTTC.

This clonotype was detected a few times. The chain links TRBV20-1 to TRBJ1-2; D possibly corresponds to TRBD1 (5 bases). This CDR3 spans 15 amino acids. V gave up 1 base and J gave up 0 bases, with 12 bases separating them. Germline CDR1 DFQATT, CDR2 SNEGSKA (reference sequence). The CDR3 is CSARVSGLANYGYTF. CDR3 coding DNA: TGCAGTGCTAGAGTATCAGGGTTAGCTAACTATGGCTACACCTTC.

This clonotype was detected a few times. V is TRBV7-9 and J is TRBJ2-3, with D maybe TRBD2 (6 bases). The CDR3 spans 12 residues. The V end was cut by 11 bases, the J end by 5 bases, with 14 bases between. The germline V gene encodes CDR1 SEHNR and CDR2 FQNEAQ (reference sequence). The CDR3 here is CAAAGRQDTQYF. The DNA for the CDR3 is TGTGCCGCGGCCGGGAGACAAGATACGCAGTATTTT.

This chain links TRBV29-1 with TRBJ2-7, with TRBD1 matching over 9 bases. The CDR3 runs to 13 residues. Trimming removed 7 bases from V and 6 bases from J; junction bases left unmatched: 10. Germline V gene sequence: CDR1 SQVTM, CDR2 ANQGSEA. This CDR3 reads CSGLTGGRTEQYF. DNA of the CDR3: TGCAGCGGGTTGACAGGGGGGAGGACCGAGCAGTACTTC.

The CDR3: CASSPAAGGTGELFF. The CDR3 DNA is TGTGCCAGCAGCCCTGCAGCGGGGGGAACCGGGGAGCTGTTTTTT. J is TRBJ2-2 and V is TRBV12-3 or TRBV12-4; TRBD2 matches at 9 bases. This CDR3 has 15 amino acids. With 6 bases clipped from V and 5 bases from J, the junction kept 7 bases outside the gene matches.

The rearrangement uses TRBV5-1 and TRBJ1-1; 7 bases match TRBD1. Losses at the gene ends were 2 bases for V and 3 bases for J; bases not matched to a gene: 7. Germline loops: CDR1 SGHRS, CDR2 YFSETQ. The CDR3 is made up of 15 amino acids. The CDR3 nucleotides read TGCGCCAGCAGCTTCAAGACAGGGATTTACACTGAAGCTTTCTTT. Translated, it gives CASSFKTGIYTEAFF.

The rearrangement uses TRBV14 and TRBJ2-6, with D perhaps TRBD1 (5 bases). Between the trimmed V and J ends, which lost 3 bases and 0 bases, there was a span of 9 bases. Germline CDR1 SGHDN, CDR2 FVKESK. This CDR3 comprises 16 residues. CDR3 nucleotides: TGTGCCAGCAGCCATACAGGAATCTCTGGGGCCAACGTCCTGACTTTC. Translating gives CASSHTGISGANVLTF.

The J gene is TRBJ2-3, the V gene TRBV3-1; D unresolved. Germline V CDR1 and CDR2: LGHDT, YNNKEL (reference sequence). CDR3 size: 15 residues. Trimming took off 1 base at V and 7 bases at J, with 15 bases between the two ends. CDR3 sequence (DNA): TGTGCCAGCAGCCAAGCCGGTGGTATTGGACATACGCAGTATTTT. This sequence encodes CASSQAGGIGHTQYF.

The V and J genes are TRBV9 and TRBJ1-2, with D possibly being TRBD1 (5 bases). Germline V gene sequence: CDR1 SGDLS, CDR2 YYNGEE. The CDR3 has 15 residues. Trimming cost V 1 base and J 8 bases, with 18 bases left between them. The CDR3 nucleotides are TGTGCCAGCAGCGTAAGGAGGGAGGGGTCGCAGGGCTACACCTTC. Its translation: CASSVRREGSQGYTF.